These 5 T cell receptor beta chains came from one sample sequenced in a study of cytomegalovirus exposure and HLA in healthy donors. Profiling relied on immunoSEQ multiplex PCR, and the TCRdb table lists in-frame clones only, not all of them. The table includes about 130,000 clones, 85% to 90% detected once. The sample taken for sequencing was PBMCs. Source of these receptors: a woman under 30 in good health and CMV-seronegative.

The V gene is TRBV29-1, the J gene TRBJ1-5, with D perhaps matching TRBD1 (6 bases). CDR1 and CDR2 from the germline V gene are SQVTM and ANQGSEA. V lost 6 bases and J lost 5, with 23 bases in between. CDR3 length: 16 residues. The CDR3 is CSVPSEVTGSDQPQHF. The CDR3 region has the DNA TGCAGCGTGCCCTCCGAAGTTACAGGGTCCGATCAGCCCCAGCATTTT.

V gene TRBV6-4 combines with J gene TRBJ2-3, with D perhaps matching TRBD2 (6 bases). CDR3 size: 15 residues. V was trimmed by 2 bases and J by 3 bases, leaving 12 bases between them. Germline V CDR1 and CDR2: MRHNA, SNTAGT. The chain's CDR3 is CASSDRRGDTDTQYF. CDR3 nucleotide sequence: TGTGCCAGCAGTGACCGGAGGGGTGATACAGATACGCAGTATTTT.

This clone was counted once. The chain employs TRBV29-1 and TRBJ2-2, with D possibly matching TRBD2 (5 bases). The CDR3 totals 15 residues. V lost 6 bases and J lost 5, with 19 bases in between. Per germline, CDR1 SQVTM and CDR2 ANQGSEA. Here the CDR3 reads CSVPAGLRKTGELFF. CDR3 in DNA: TGCAGCGTCCCCGCGGGCCTAAGAAAAACCGGGGAGCTGTTTTTT.

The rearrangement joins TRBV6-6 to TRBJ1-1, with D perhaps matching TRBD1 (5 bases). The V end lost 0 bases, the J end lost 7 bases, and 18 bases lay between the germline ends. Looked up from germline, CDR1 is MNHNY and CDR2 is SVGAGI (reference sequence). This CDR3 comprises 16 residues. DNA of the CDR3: TGTGCCAGCAGTTACTCGGGGGGAGGCGTACTAGTTGAAGCTTTCTTT. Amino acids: CASSYSGGGVLVEAFF.

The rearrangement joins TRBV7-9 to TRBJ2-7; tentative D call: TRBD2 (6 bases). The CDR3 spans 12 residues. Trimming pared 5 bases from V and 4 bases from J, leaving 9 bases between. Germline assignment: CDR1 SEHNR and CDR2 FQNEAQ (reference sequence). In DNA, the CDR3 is TGTGCCAGCAGCCCTGCGGGGTACGAGCAGTACTTC. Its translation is CASSPAGYEQYF.